These 12 T cell receptor beta chains originate from one sample sequenced in a study of T cell repertoires in cytomegalovirus infection. TCRdb passed the reads through MiXCR, listing each CDR3 protein once. The sample shows about 360,000 distinct CDR3 sequences, 18% of them seen only once. Material: PBMCs. These TCRs come from a human donor in good health (CMV status not recorded). Some clones in this sample may be carry-over from other donors' samples.

The table lists this clonotype with a few counts. V and J are TRBV20-1 and TRBJ2-1; 10 bases match TRBD2. The CDR3 is made up of 15 amino acids. Germline CDR1 reads DFQATT; CDR2 reads SNEGSKA (reference sequence). V lost 6 bases, J lost 5 bases, and 10 bases stayed unmatched. DNA of the CDR3: TGCAGTGCCCCCCCCACTAGCGGGGTAGACAATGAGCAGTTCTTC. It codes for CSAPPTSGVDNEQFF.

This clonotype was seen only a few times. The chain couples TRBV6-1 to TRBJ1-5; D unresolved. V lost 5 bases, J lost 5 bases, and 16 bases lay in between. Germline values: CDR1 MNHNS, CDR2 SASEGT. The CDR3 has 15 residues. CDR3 sequence: CASSLGSAAYQPQHF. The CDR3 nucleotides are TGTGCCAGCAGTTTAGGATCCGCCGCATATCAGCCCCAGCATTTT.

Turning to this clonotype: Since the CDR3 does not end with the conserved phenylalanine or tryptophan, this likely comes from a read error. V usage is TRBV12-3 or TRBV12-4 and J usage is TRBJ2-6, with 10 bases aligning to TRBD1. The CDR3 length is 18 residues. The V segment lost 5 bases and the J segment 3 bases; nucleotides outside the gene matches: 10. The CDR3 DNA is TGTGCCAGCAGTCCGGGACAGGGGAGGACTGTTGGGGCCAACGTCCTGACTTCC. It codes for CASSPGQGRTVGANVLTS.

A few counts support this clonotype. This chain uses TRBV6-1 with TRBJ2-7, with D hard to call. Per germline, CDR1 MNHNS and CDR2 SASEGT. The CDR3 totals 12 residues. V lost 1 base and J lost 8, with 9 bases in between. The CDR3 protein is CASSEVELKQYF. CDR3 coding DNA: TGTGCCAGCAGTGAAGTCGAGCTGAAGCAGTACTTC.

This clonotype was counted at least ten times. The chain carries TRBV7-2 and TRBJ1-1; D not certain. CDR3 length: 13 residues. CDR1 is SGHTA and CDR2 is FQGNSA in the germline V gene. The V and J ends lost 5 bases and 1 base respectively, with 8 bases between them. The CDR3 region has the DNA TGTGCCAGCAGCAGGAACCCGAACACTGAAGCTTTCTTT. Translating it yields CASSRNPNTEAFF. Full variable domain (outside the CDR3, taken from reference TRBV7-2 and TRBJ1-1): GAGVSQSPSNKVTEKGKDVELRCDPISGHTALYWYRQSLGQGLEFLIYFQGNSAPDKSGLPSDRFSAERTGGSVSTLTIQRTQQEDSAVYLCASSRNPNTEAFFGQGTRLTVV.

In DNA form, the CDR3 reads TGTGCCAGCACCGGGAACGATAGAAAACTGTTTTTT. It codes for CASTGNDRKLFF. The V and J genes are TRBV9 and TRBJ1-4, with D unresolved. Trimming took 6 bases from V and 10 from J, leaving 13 bases between them. The CDR3 is made up of 12 amino acids. Per the germline V gene, CDR1 is SGDLS and CDR2 is YYNGEE.

This clonotype was counted only a few times. The chain carries TRBV12-3 or TRBV12-4 and TRBJ1-5, with a tentative D call TRBD1 (5 bases). V was trimmed by 5 bases and J by 4 bases, leaving 12 bases between them. The CDR3 contains 14 residues. CDR3 in amino acids: CASSGQLGNQPQHF. The DNA of the CDR3 is TGTGCCAGCAGTGGACAACTGGGAAATCAGCCCCAGCATTTT.

The sample holds a few counts of this clonotype. This rearrangement joins TRBV15 to TRBJ2-7; 11 positions agree with TRBD2. J lost 9 bases, V lost 9 bases, and 13 bases had no gene match. CDR1 LNHNV and CDR2 YYDKDF come from the germline V gene (reference sequence). The CDR3 sequence is 14 residues long. The CDR3 bases are TGTGCCACGGGCTCCGGGACTAGCGGACGGAGGCAGTACTTC. This sequence encodes CATGSGTSGRRQYF.

The chain joins TRBV20-1 to TRBJ2-2; no firm D call. Germline CDR1 and CDR2: DFQATT and SNEGSKA (reference sequence). The V end was cut by 5 bases, the J end by 6 bases, with 7 bases between. This CDR3 spans 11 amino acids. CDR3 nucleotides: TGCAGTGCTCCCAGCTCCGGGGAGCTGTTTTTT. Amino acid sequence: CSAPSSGELFF.

This clonotype was seen ten or more times. CDR3 sequence reads: CASRRPILLMNTEAFF. The CDR3 DNA reads as TGTGCCAGCAGACGTCCCATCTTACTTATGAACACTGAAGCTTTCTTT. The rearrangement links TRBV28 to TRBJ1-1; the D is unclear. This CDR3 spans 16 amino acids. Per the germline V gene, CDR1 is MDHEN and CDR2 is SYDVKM. Trimming removed 6 bases from V and 0 bases from J, with 17 bases in between.

The V call is TRBV3-1, the J call TRBJ2-3; 7 positions match TRBD2. CDR1 LGHDT and CDR2 YNNKEL come from the germline V gene (reference sequence). The CDR3 runs to 15 residues. The ends lost 1 base at V and 0 bases at J; junction bases unmatched: 1. CDR3 bases: TGTGCCAGCAGCCAAGCTAGCGGTAGCACAGATACGCAGTATTTT. It translates to CASSQASGSTDTQYF.

This clonotype showed up many times. The chain joins TRBV7-2 to TRBJ2-7; no reliable D call. V gave up 1 base and J gave up 5 bases, with 18 bases separating them. Germline lookup yields CDR1 SGHTA and CDR2 FQGNSA. The CDR3 sequence is 16 residues long. The CDR3 loop reads CASSLGGSYEADEQYF. Written as DNA, the CDR3 is TGTGCCAGCAGCTTAGGGGGTAGCTATGAGGCAGACGAGCAGTACTTC.